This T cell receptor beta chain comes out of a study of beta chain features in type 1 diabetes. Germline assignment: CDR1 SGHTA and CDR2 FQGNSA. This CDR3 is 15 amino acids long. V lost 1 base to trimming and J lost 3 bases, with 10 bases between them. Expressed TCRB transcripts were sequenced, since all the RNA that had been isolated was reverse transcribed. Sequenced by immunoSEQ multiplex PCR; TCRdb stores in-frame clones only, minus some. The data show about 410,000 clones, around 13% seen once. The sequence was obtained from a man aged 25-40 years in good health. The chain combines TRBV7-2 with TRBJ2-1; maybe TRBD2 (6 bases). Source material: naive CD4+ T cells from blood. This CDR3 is CASSLVASDYNEQFF. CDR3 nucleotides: TGTGCCAGCAGCTTAGTGGCTAGCGACTACAATGAGCAGTTCTTC.